The text below deals with one T cell receptor (beta chain). What it recognizes is unknown. This specimen comes from a study of T cell responses to AZD1222 COVID-19 vaccine. Study summary: Pooling of second doses given at about 4 or about 12 weeks was done. Study-wide points: Just 5 to 7 people given AZD1222 tested seropositive at baseline. With dominance at 160-218 and 743-854, vaccine-associated CD4 TCRs spanned spike.

Profiling relied on immunoSEQ multiplex PCR, and the TCRdb table lists in-frame clones only, not all of them. The table lists under 80,000 clones, around four fifths of them singletons, with about 20% in the top ten. V lost 6 bases to trimming and J lost 5 bases, with 14 bases between them. The CDR3 length is 14 residues. CDR1 is SEHNR and CDR2 is FQNEAQ in the germline V gene (reference sequence). This TCR was sampled from an adult in good health. V gene TRBV7-9 combines with J gene TRBJ1-5; a possible D gene is TRBD1 (5 bases). The sequencing here drew on peripheral blood, taken on day 0 of AZD1222 vaccination. CDR3 coding DNA: TGTGCCAGCAGTCGAGCAGGGTCGGATCAGCCCCAGCATTTT. Residues: CASSRAGSDQPQHF.